This section outlines one TCR beta chain sequence together with its context. The CDR3 totals 17 residues. Germline CDR1 and CDR2: LGHNA and YSLEER. The V segment lost 2 bases and the J segment 1 base; nucleotides outside the gene matches: 3. The data belong to a study of T cell changes during pregnancy in multiple sclerosis. Only in-frame clones appear in the TCRdb table, and some are missing; sequencing was by immunoSEQ multiplex PCR. The table lists about 46,000 clones, roughly 93% of them singletons. The TCR sequence derives from a female donor in good health, enrolled as a control in a pregnancy study. Here the sequenced sample was CD4+ T cells from peripheral blood mononuclear cells, taken in the second trimester of pregnancy. This chain joins TRBV4-3 and TRBJ2-2; 11 bases are shared with TRBD2. CDR3 coding DNA: TGCGCCAGCAGCCAACTTAGCGGGGGGGTGAACACCGGGGAGCTGTTTTTT. It translates to CASSQLSGGVNTGELFF.